This T cell receptor (beta chain) was recovered during a study of shared clonotypes between healthy human individuals (dated by TCRdb to 2020 to 2021). With respect to the entire study: The cohort comprised a couple of women and three men aged 18 to 49 years. For each donor, CD4 naive and CD4 memory were each run on three plates, CD8 naive on two plates, and CD8 memory on one plate. To estimate repertoire size and how much clonotype sharing occurs between individuals, the study deeply sequenced the blood TCR repertoires of several healthy adults. To increase sequencing depth and limit assay-specific biases, different laboratories used diverse techniques to prepare libraries and sequence TCR repertoires. Leukapheresis yielded between about 0.9 and 8.9 billion PBMCs per donor.

Using the deep immunoSEQ assay, multiplex PCR amplified TCR CDR3 regions from genomic DNA. Genomic DNA extracted from each cell subset was distributed evenly over all wells of several immunoSEQ 96-well plates, and each plate served as one replicate. For sorted subsets, each replicate PCR was loaded with around 220 ng genomic DNA, equivalent to about 30,000 T cell genomes. The purified libraries were quantified using a Qubit 3.0 fluorometer, sized with a Bioanalyzer 2100, and then quantified again using the KAPA Library Quantification kit. A separate single-read 150-cycle Illumina NextSeq 550 flow cell was used to sequence each immunoSEQ 96-well plate. For the original study's pipeline: Because the immunoSEQ output held only junctional sequences and lacked quality scores, the filtering could not match the filtering applied to full-length reads. Sequences were annotated with PyIR, a Python wrapper for IgBLAST v1.9, and V/J genes and CDR3 were assigned using IMGT germline references. Reads were removed for weak V/J assignments (E-value above 1e-6), missing CDR3, stop codons, out-of-frame junctions, or ambiguous translated residues. V3J clonotypes were defined as sequences sharing an identical inferred V gene, J gene, and CDR3 amino acid sequence. The percentage overlap between two repertoires was calculated by dividing the number of shared unique clonotypes by the size of the smaller repertoire. Three approaches were used to assess repertoire richness: RTK rarefaction, the Chao1 estimator, and Recon v2.1 estimates of unobserved clonotypes. Generation probabilities for all TCRbeta clonotypes obtained by the gDNA method from a handful of donors were computed using OLGA. TCRdb retrieved this table from immuneACCESS and kept in-frame rearrangements only. Not all clones are present; in checked studies, unresolved V genes account for under half, and no reason is known for the remainder. The V and J calls and the clone size are those of that table, but D and trimming were determined from the DNA. This sample comprises more than 900,000 clones, more than 75% of them detected only once. The biggest ten clones account for 0.55% to 0.7% of the sample.

Note on this clone: The clone's antigen remains unknown. No much larger clone is present one base from it, and per-base qualities are unavailable.

Summary of the overall study and its limitations: Rarefaction of sorted-subset datasets indicated incomplete sequencing despite the large sequencing depth. Pairwise subsampling indicated that sequencing depth was expected to affect the degree of clonotype sharing among donors. Estimated clonotype richness was generally larger for naive than for memory subsets. Across a handful of donors, approximately 4.6% of naive CD4, around 3.3% of naive CD8, approximately 2.5% of memory CD4, and around 0.4% of memory CD8 clonotypes were shared. Because the study included only a small number of donors, the genetic and exposure-history diversity represented was limited. Higher generation probabilities were observed for clonotypes shared by all four sorted-subset donors than for non-shared clonotypes. Sampling was limited to blood, and TCR repertoires in tissue likely differ from TCR repertoires in blood.

Counted from cysteine to phenylalanine, this CDR3 has 14 amino acids. Just the 42-base CDR3 DNA is kept, in frame starting at base 1. The germline V gene yields SGHRS for CDR1 and YFSETQ for CDR2. V is pared back by 1 base and J by 3 bases, with 10 bases lying between the germline termini. The donors were healthy, HIV-negative adults who had no recently reported acute infections or vaccinations. All donors were Caucasian adults living in Nashville, Tennessee, USA. CD4+ T cells were enriched through magnetic negative selection, after which naive cells were positively selected on CD45RA and the remaining negative fraction served as the memory subset. After blood collection by leukapheresis, PBMCs were isolated using Ficoll-Histopaque density gradient centrifugation and then cryopreserved in the vapor phase of liquid nitrogen. Analytical flow cytometry was used to check the purity and quantity of each magnetically sorted T cell population. From each sorted fraction, genomic DNA was isolated and quantified by UV absorbance on a Nanodrop 2000c.

Sequencing input: memory CD4+ T cells from PBMCs. This specimen's cell subset or site label, interpreted: CD45RA-negative fraction. The chain employs TRBV5-1 and TRBJ1-1; D gene: possibly TRBD1, on 5 matching bases. The sequence was collected from a man between 18 and 29 years old in good health. Some clones in this sample may be carry-over from other donors' samples. The DNA sequence reads TGCGCCAGCAGCTTGCAGGGAACGGACACTGAAGCTTTCTTT. This gives the protein CASSLQGTDTEAFF. The entire variable domain, with the stretches around the CDR3 drawn from the reference TRBV5-1 and TRBJ1-1 proteins, is KAGVTQTPRYLIKTRGQQVTLSCSPISGHRSVSWYQQTPGQGLQFLFEYFSETQRNKGNFPGRFSGRQFSNSRSEMNVSTLELGDSALYLCASSLQGTDTEAFFGQGTRLTVV.